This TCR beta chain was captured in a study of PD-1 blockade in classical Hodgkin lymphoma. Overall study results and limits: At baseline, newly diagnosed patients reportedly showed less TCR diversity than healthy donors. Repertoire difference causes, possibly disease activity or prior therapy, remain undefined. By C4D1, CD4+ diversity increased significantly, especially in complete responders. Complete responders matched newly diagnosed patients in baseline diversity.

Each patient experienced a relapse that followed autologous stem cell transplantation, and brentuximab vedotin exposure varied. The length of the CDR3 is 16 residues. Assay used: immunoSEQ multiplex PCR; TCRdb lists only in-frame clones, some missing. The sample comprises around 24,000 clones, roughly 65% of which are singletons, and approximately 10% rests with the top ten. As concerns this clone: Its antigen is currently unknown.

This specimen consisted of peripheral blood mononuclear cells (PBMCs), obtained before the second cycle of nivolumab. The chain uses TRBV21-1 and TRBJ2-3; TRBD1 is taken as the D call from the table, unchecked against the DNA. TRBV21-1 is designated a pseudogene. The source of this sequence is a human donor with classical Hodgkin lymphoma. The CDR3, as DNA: TGTGCCAGCAGTATGAACAGGGTAGCGAGCACAGATACGCAGTATTTT. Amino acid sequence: CASSMNRVASTDTQYF.